This passage covers 21 T cell receptor beta chains from one sample sequenced in a study of shared clonotypes between healthy human individuals. TCRdb's table, derived via immunoSEQ multiplex PCR, lists solely in-frame clones and lacks some. The sample holds approximately 1.4 million clones; 95% to 99% are singletons and the top ten take roughly 0.4%. The material sequenced was naive CD4+ T cells sorted from blood. Subset indicated: CD45RA+ positively selected. The receptors were sampled from a man between 25 and 39 years old in good health.

The J gene is TRBJ2-4, the V gene TRBV14, with a weak D call TRBD2 (5 bases). This CDR3 region has 14 residues. Germline CDR1 reads SGHDN; CDR2 reads FVKESK. Trimming pared 4 bases from V and 5 bases from J, leaving 12 bases between. CDR3 residues: CASSRNLGENIQYF. CDR3 nucleotides: TGTGCCAGCAGCCGGAACCTGGGAGAAAACATTCAGTACTTC.

The chain carries TRBV19 and TRBJ1-1; D is unresolved. The CDR3 totals 12 residues. CDR1 and CDR2 (germline): LNHDA, SQIVND (reference sequence). The V end was cut by 6 bases, the J end by 0 bases, with 5 bases between. CDR3 DNA sequence: TGTGCCAGTAGCCATGTGAACACTGAAGCTTTCTTT. Translating gives CASSHVNTEAFF.

The rearrangement joins TRBV2 to TRBJ2-7, with D possibly called TRBD1 or TRBD2 (5 bases each). The ends were cut back, 4 bases at V and 5 bases at J, with 21 bases in the middle. The CDR3 covers 16 residues. The germline CDR1 and CDR2 sequences are SNHLY and FYNNEI. CDR3 sequence reads: CASSGPGPDPKDEQYF. The CDR3 bases are TGTGCCAGCAGTGGACCGGGACCTGACCCCAAGGACGAGCAGTACTTC.

The CDR3 loop is CASSSRDFYNEQFF. Here the CDR3 DNA reads TGTGCCAGCAGCTCCCGGGACTTCTACAATGAGCAGTTCTTC. The chain carries TRBV5-4 and TRBJ2-1; D perhaps matches TRBD2 (6 bases). Germline assignment: CDR1 SGHNT and CDR2 YYREEE (reference sequence). The CDR3 is made up of 14 amino acids. Trimming left V 3 bases short and J 3 bases short, with 10 bases between.

This chain connects TRBV9 to TRBJ2-1; D perhaps matches TRBD1 (5 bases). Germline lookup yields CDR1 SGDLS and CDR2 YYNGEE. The germline V and J ends were trimmed by 1 base and 9 bases, with 8 bases remaining between them. This CDR3 is built from 12 residues. CDR3 in DNA: TGTGCCAGCAGCGTACAAGGGGTTGAGCAGTTCTTC. Its translation: CASSVQGVEQFF.

V gene TRBV2 combines with J gene TRBJ2-7, with D possibly TRBD2 on 6 matching bases. This CDR3 has 16 residues. Germline V gene sequence: CDR1 SNHLY, CDR2 FYNNEI. The V and J ends lost 3 bases and 7 bases respectively, with 22 bases between them. CDR3 coding DNA: TGTGCCAGCAGTGAGGGGATGTGGGGGGACCCGGCGGAGCAGTACTTC. Translated: CASSEGMWGDPAEQYF.

This chain connects TRBV7-8 to TRBJ2-1, with a tentative D call TRBD2 (5 bases). The CDR3 runs to 18 residues. V was clipped by 0 bases and J by 1 base, with 16 bases between them. Germline loops: CDR1 SGHVS, CDR2 FQNEAQ. The CDR3, as DNA: TGTGCCAGCAGCTTAGCGGGAGTGAGGGTTCTATCCTACAATGAGCAGTTCTTC. Amino acid sequence: CASSLAGVRVLSYNEQFF. The full variable domain, its missing parts supplied by reference TRBV7-8 and TRBJ2-1, is GAGVSQSPRYKVAKRGQDVALRCDPISGHVSLFWYQQALGQGPEFLTYFQNEAQLDKSGLPSDRFFAERPEGSVSTLKIQRTQQEDSAVYLCASSLAGVRVLSYNEQFFGPGTRLTVL.

The gene calls are TRBV11-3 and TRBJ2-3; D not resolved. The CDR3 is 12 amino acids. Trimming took 5 bases from V and 6 from J, leaving 9 bases between them. CDR1 and CDR2 from the germline V gene are SGHNT and YENEEA. Written as DNA, the CDR3 is TGTGCCAGCAGCCATACACGTGATACGCAGTATTTT. Its translation: CASSHTRDTQYF.

The chain recombines TRBV15 with TRBJ2-1; 13 bases are a match to TRBD2. V was pared by 3 bases and J by 7 bases, with 3 bases of the junction left unmatched. CDR1 is LNHNV, CDR2 YYDKDF, per germline (reference sequence). There are 15 residues in the CDR3. The CDR3 sequence is CATSRGTSGNNEQFF. In DNA, the CDR3 is TGTGCCACCAGCAGGGGGACTAGCGGGAATAATGAGCAGTTCTTC.

The gene calls are TRBV6-6 and TRBJ2-1; 7 bases are shared with TRBD1. Germline CDR1 MNHNY, CDR2 SVGAGI (reference sequence). The CDR3 spans 16 residues. Trimming took 2 bases from V and 5 from J; bases not matched to a gene: 9. Here the CDR3 reads CASSYPPDRQNNEQFF. The DNA of the CDR3 is TGTGCCAGCAGTTACCCCCCGGACAGGCAGAACAATGAGCAGTTCTTC.

The J gene is TRBJ1-2, the V gene TRBV18; no firm D call. This CDR3 has 15 amino acids. V shed 3 bases and J shed 7 bases, with 18 bases lying between them. CDR1 and CDR2 from the germline V gene are KGHSH and LQKENI. This chain's CDR3 is CASSPMEVGMFGYTF. The DNA for the CDR3 is TGTGCCAGCTCACCCATGGAGGTCGGGATGTTTGGCTACACCTTC.

The chain joins TRBV5-5 to TRBJ2-5; either TRBD1 or TRBD2 may supply D (5 bases each). V was shortened by 4 bases and J by 4 bases, with 14 bases between the two germline ends. From germline, CDR1 is SGHKS and CDR2 YYEKEE (reference sequence). This CDR3 has 14 residues. CDR3 sequence: CASSVGVGAETQYF. CDR3 coding DNA: TGTGCCAGCAGCGTAGGAGTCGGGGCAGAGACCCAGTACTTC.

The V call is TRBV28, the J call TRBJ2-3; 13 bases line up with TRBD2. The junction had 5 bases not matched to a gene; V was cut back by 5 bases and J by 3 bases. CDR1 MDHEN and CDR2 SYDVKM come from the germline V gene. This CDR3 is 16 amino acids long. For the CDR3, the DNA is TGTGCCAGCAGTCCACCGGGACTAGCGGGAACAGATACGCAGTATTTT. Translating gives CASSPPGLAGTDTQYF.

The V gene is TRBV7-2, the J gene TRBJ2-7; 8 bases are shared with TRBD2. The CDR3 has 15 amino acids. V lost 2 bases and J lost 5; bases outside the gene matches: 8. The germline gives CDR1 SGHTA, CDR2 FQGNSA. CDR3 sequence (DNA): TGTGCCAGCAGCTTACAAGCGGGAGCCCCCCACGAGCAGTACTTC. This translates into CASSLQAGAPHEQYF.

J is TRBJ2-3 and V is TRBV9; D ambiguous. Germline CDR1 and CDR2: SGDLS and YYNGEE. This CDR3 spans 16 amino acids. V shed 0 bases and J shed 2 bases, with 13 bases lying between them. CDR3 sequence: CASSVVGSAATDTQYF. The CDR3 DNA is TGTGCCAGCAGCGTAGTTGGGTCTGCCGCCACAGATACGCAGTATTTT.

The chain employs TRBV6-5 and TRBJ1-4; 7 bases are a match to TRBD1. The trim removed 4 bases at V and 8 bases at J, leaving 10 bases unmatched. Germline lookup yields CDR1 MNHEY and CDR2 SVGAGI. CDR3 length: 15 amino acids. The CDR3 coding sequence is TGTGCCAGCAGTTCCTCTGAGGGGGCGGAAGAAAAACTGTTTTTT. Encoded protein: CASSSSEGAEEKLFF.

The V gene is TRBV9, the J gene TRBJ1-2; D is unresolved. Germline V lookup: CDR1 SGDLS, CDR2 YYNGEE. Deletions cut 4 bases from V and 9 bases from J, with 16 bases between. The length of the CDR3 is 13 residues. In nucleotides, the CDR3 is TGTGCCAGCAGCTTAAGCGGAGGGTCAAGCTACACCTTC. This translates into CASSLSGGSSYTF.

Worth noting for this clone: Other DNA sequences in the sample encode the same CDR3. The V and J genes are TRBV7-2 and TRBJ2-5; 11 nucleotides match TRBD2. With 6 bases clipped from V and 2 bases from J, the junction kept 5 bases outside the gene matches. Germline CDR1 SGHTA, CDR2 FQGNSA. The CDR3 has 15 amino acids. CDR3 amino acids: CASSSRLAGQETQYF. CDR3 DNA sequence: TGTGCCAGCAGTTCAAGACTAGCGGGGCAAGAGACCCAGTACTTC.

The chain links TRBV4-1 to TRBJ1-2, with D uncertain. The CDR3 has 16 residues. Trimming removed 3 bases at V and 6 bases at J, with 20 bases between. Germline V gene data show CDR1 as MGHRA and CDR2 as YSYEKL. In DNA, the CDR3 is TGCGCCAGCAGCCAGGCCTTGGGCAGTACCCCCCATGGCTACACCTTC. Its translation: CASSQALGSTPHGYTF.

The rearrangement uses TRBV19 and TRBJ1-5; no definite D call. From germline, CDR1 is LNHDA and CDR2 SQIVND (reference sequence). Trimming took 2 bases from V and 7 from J, leaving 9 bases between them. The CDR3 extends over 13 amino acids. The chain's CDR3 is CASSITSRQPQHF. In nucleotides, the CDR3 is TGTGCCAGTAGTATAACCTCCAGGCAGCCCCAGCATTTT.

V usage is TRBV5-1 and J usage is TRBJ1-2; D gene unclear. From germline, CDR1 is SGHRS and CDR2 YFSETQ. The V end lost 0 bases, the J end lost 8 bases, and 8 bases lay between the germline ends. This CDR3 comprises 12 residues. The CDR3 DNA sequence: TGCGCCAGCAGCTTGGACAGACGAGGCTACACCTTC. Translating gives CASSLDRRGYTF.